This TCR beta chain is from a study of blood T cell repertoires in COVID-19. Turning to the study itself: Donors in the United States, Italy and Spain gave samples during acute or convalescent COVID-19. T cells, B-cell-depleted T cells, or PBMCs provided the cDNA or gDNA that served as material.

Seattle-derived patients entered the study during active infection and were followed longitudinally. TCRdb keeps only in-frame clones here, not all; method: immunoSEQ multiplex PCR. The sample contains tens of thousands of clones, approximately 80% of which appear only once. The CDR3 consists of 12 residues. The V gene end was trimmed by 2 bases and the J gene end by 12 bases; junction bases not matched to a gene: 3. Germline values: CDR1 MRHNA, CDR2 SNTAGT. The rearrangement links TRBV6-4 to TRBJ2-2; 7 bases align to TRBD1. The TCR comes from a man in his sixties or seventies with COVID-19, enrolled during active disease. The sample taken for sequencing was peripheral blood. CDR3 sequence reads: CASSDEGGKLFF. In DNA, the CDR3 is TGTGCCAGCAGTGACGAAGGGGGCAAGCTGTTTTTT.